These 12 T cell receptor beta chains were sequenced from one sample in a study of T cells in Graves' hyperthyroidism and ophthalmopathy. The source material, RNA transcripts, was used to amplify TCR beta CDR3 regions. Carried out on the TCR CDR3, a first-round RT-PCR used the HTBI primer set. TCRdb recomputed calls from the multiplex PCR reads with MiXCR, one row per CDR3 protein. The sample has under 250,000 distinct CDR3 sequences; 24% are singletons. The sequenced material came from blood. All receptors come from a middle-aged woman with Graves' ophthalmopathy.

This clonotype was counted at least ten times. Here the CDR3 reads CASSSGAQETQYF. DNA of the CDR3: TGTGCCAGCAGTTCAGGGGCTCAAGAGACCCAGTACTTC. V usage is TRBV2 and J usage is TRBJ2-5; possibly TRBD1 for D (6 bases). Trimming removed 5 bases at V and 2 bases at J, with 9 bases between. The germline gives CDR1 SNHLY, CDR2 FYNNEI. CDR3 length equals 13 residues.

This clonotype came up many times. The chain is built from TRBV5-1 and TRBJ2-7; perhaps TRBD1 as D (6 bases). Trimming took 4 bases from V and 5 from J, leaving 16 bases between them. The CDR3 has 14 amino acids. CDR1 is SGHRS, CDR2 YFSETQ, per germline. In DNA form, the CDR3 reads TGCGCCAGCAGCCCGGGGCTCCAGGGGCACGAGCAGTACTTC. This codes for CASSPGLQGHEQYF.

This clonotype came up many times. The J gene is TRBJ2-5, the V gene TRBV19; D is unclear. Germline V lookup: CDR1 LNHDA, CDR2 SQIVND (reference sequence). Trimming left V 3 bases short and J 3 bases short, with 8 bases between. The CDR3 consists of 13 residues. The CDR3 protein is CASSINTKETQYF. CDR3 nucleotides: TGTGCCAGTAGTATTAACACGAAAGAGACCCAGTACTTC. Based on the CDR3 plus reference TRBV19 and TRBJ2-5, the full variable domain is DGGITQSPKYLFRKEGQNVTLSCEQNLNHDAMYWYRQDPGQGLRLIYYSQIVNDFQKGDIAEGYSVSREKKESFPLTVTSAQKNPTAFYLCASSINTKETQYFGPGTRLLVL.

The sample holds many counts of this clonotype. This CDR3 is CASAARGMNTGELFF. CDR3 coding DNA: TGTGCTAGTGCCGCGAGGGGAATGAACACCGGGGAGCTGTTTTTT. The rearrangement joins TRBV12-5 to TRBJ2-2; either TRBD1 or TRBD2 may fit D (5 bases each). V lost 7 bases and J lost 1, with 13 bases in between. Germline V CDR1 and CDR2: LGHNT, FRNRAP. The length of the CDR3 is 15 residues.

There are many counts of this clonotype. At one end the junction does not follow the germline gene, possibly because of a read error. The chain carries TRBV7-7 and TRBJ1-5, with a tentative D call TRBD1 (5 bases). Germline V lookup: CDR1 SSHAT, CDR2 FNYEAQ (reference sequence). This CDR3 has 13 amino acids. The CDR3 DNA reads TGTGCTAGCAGCTTAGGGGAAAATCAGCCCCAGCATTTT. Protein: CASSLGENQPQHF.

This clonotype has ten or more counts. The V call is TRBV6-5, the J call TRBJ2-7; D might be TRBD1 (6 bases). V was pared by 7 bases and J by 5 bases, with 12 bases between. CDR3 length: 12 residues. From germline, CDR1 is MNHEY and CDR2 SVGAGI. CDR3 protein: CASIRGLDEQYF. CDR3 nucleotides: TGTGCCAGCATTAGGGGGTTGGACGAGCAGTACTTC.

This clonotype was found many times. The V and J genes are TRBV4-1 and TRBJ1-2; D is ambiguous. CDR3 length equals 14 residues. V was clipped by 0 bases and J by 2 bases, with 7 bases between them. In germline, CDR1 is MGHRA, CDR2 YSYEKL. DNA for the CDR3: TGCGCCAGCAGCCAAGAGCCGGGGAACTATGGCTACACCTTC. It specifies CASSQEPGNYGYTF.

As regards this clonotype: At one boundary the junction diverges from the germline segment, which might be a read error. The gene calls are TRBV28 and TRBJ2-7; 8 nucleotides line up with TRBD2. Germline V CDR1 and CDR2: MDHEN, SYDVKM. CDR3 length: 14 residues. The CDR3 sequence is CACSASGTSYEQYF. In DNA, the CDR3 is TGTGCCTGCAGTGCTTCCGGGACTAGTTACGAGCAGTACTTC.

In this sample, this clonotype turned up many times. This chain uses TRBV2 with TRBJ2-5; 7 bases agree with TRBD1. J was trimmed by 1 base and V by 2 bases; bases with no gene match: 1. This CDR3 region has 14 residues. CDR1 and CDR2 (germline): SNHLY, FYNNEI. The CDR3 reads CASSERTGQETQYF. In DNA form, the CDR3 reads TGTGCCAGCAGTGAACGGACAGGCCAAGAGACCCAGTACTTC. The complete variable domain, with remaining parts taken from reference TRBV2 and TRBJ2-5, reads EPEVTQTPSHQVTQMGQEVILRCVPISNHLYFYWYRQILGQKVEFLVSFYNNEISEKSEIFDDQFSVERPDGSNFTLKIRSTKLEDSAMYFCASSERTGQETQYFGPGTRLLVL.

V and J are TRBV29-1 and TRBJ2-2; D unresolved. Trimming shortened V by 4 bases and J by 2 bases, and 8 bases separated the two germline ends. The V gene's germline CDR1 is SQVTM and CDR2 ANQGSEA. The length of the CDR3 is 13 residues. CDR3 protein: CSVAQDNTGELFF. CDR3 sequence (DNA): TGCAGCGTTGCTCAGGACAACACCGGGGAGCTGTTTTTT.

This clonotype was seen at least ten times. The gene calls are TRBV6-5 and TRBJ2-2; D is ambiguous. The CDR3 totals 14 residues. The germline CDR1 and CDR2 sequences are MNHEY and SVGAGI. The CDR3 nucleotides are TGTGCATCTTGTAGAGCCGTAACCACCGGGGAGCTGTTTTTT. It yields the protein CASCRAVTTGELFF.

The table lists this clonotype with many counts. The chain has TRBV12-3 or TRBV12-4 and TRBJ2-7; possibly TRBD2 for D (7 bases). The CDR3 sequence is 14 residues long. The ends were cut back, 1 base at V and 5 bases at J, with 12 bases in the middle. The CDR3 coding sequence is TGTGCCAGCAGTTTAGGAGGGGGGGGCCACGAGCAGTACTTC. This gives the protein CASSLGGGGHEQYF.